This TCR beta chain stems from a study of cytotoxic CD8 clonotypes in ibrutinib-treated CLL (dated by TCRdb to 2020 to 2022). For the wider study: The cohort was composed of 11 relapsed/refractory and around 14 treatment-naive patients; IGHV unmutated status was identified in some 17 patients. Partial responses were observed in 24 patients and complete responses in 2; after a median follow-up of around 68 months, remission was maintained in 15 or so patients and progression was observed in approximately 12. Response samples were taken after a median of 12 months on treatment, ranging from roughly 6 to 36 months. Samples averaged roughly 280,000 productive templates and some 91,000 productive rearrangements. Of the 86 people in the trial, 25 to 30 had longitudinal samples available. Cryopreserved peripheral blood mononuclear cells were obtained prior to treatment, at the time of response, and at either disease progression or sustained remission.

Trimming takes 4 bases from V and 4 bases from J, and the germline ends sit 11 bases apart. The germline V gene provides CDR1 SNHLY and CDR2 FYNNEI. Inclusive of the bounding cysteine and phenylalanine, the CDR3 is 14 residues long. The DNA shown is the 42-base CDR3, in frame from base 1. Roughly 1.8 micrograms of genomic DNA were extracted from cryopreserved PBMCs for TCR beta library preparation. Longitudinal blood samples from CLL patients on ibrutinib monotherapy underwent high-throughput TCR beta sequencing. The patients were enrolled in a single-center, open-label phase 2 trial of ibrutinib monotherapy. The research as a whole found: Public clonotypes were rare and either shrank or stayed stable during treatment, and the rise in clonality at ibrutinib response reflected expansion of private clonotypes. At ibrutinib response clonality went up, during sustained remission it held steady, and at progression it dropped back toward baseline. At baseline, clonality was higher than in age-matched healthy donors and showed a strong correlation with circulating CD8+ T-cell counts. Sampling times were not matched between patients in sustained remission and patients whose disease was progressing, and lymph node repertoires were not examined.

The goal of deep resolution MiSeq sequencing was a depth between 1 in 1 million and 1 in 200,000 T cells, and coverage averaged 10x per clonotype. The immunoSEQ hsTCRB Kit was used to generate TCR beta libraries. For the original study's pipeline: ImmunoSEQ Data Assistant and ImmunoSEQ Analyzer were used for data analysis, and V, D and J genes were assigned according to IMGT definitions. Clonality was computed as one minus normalized Shannon entropy of productive rearrangement frequencies, ranging from 0 to 1. Only overrepresented clonotypes making up at least 0.05% of the repertoire of each patient were included in the public clonotype analysis. About twelve repertoires from age-matched healthy donors, obtained from immuneACCESS, served as clonality controls. The table was pulled from immuneACCESS by TCRdb, which kept in-frame rearrangements only. Such tables lose some clones; where checked, under half of the loss comes from unresolved V genes, and the rest has no known cause. For V, J and clone size, that table is used; D and trimming come from the DNA. The sample contains about 24,000 clones, approximately 80% of them found a single time. The ten largest account for just under 9% of the sample.

About this clone itself: No cognate antigen has been identified for it. Per-nucleotide qualities are absent, and no much larger clonotype sits a single base away.

The rearranged chain carries TRBV2 and TRBJ1-5; matching of 5 bases hints at TRBD1 as the D gene. The clonotype was recovered from a human donor with chronic lymphocytic leukemia. This sample comprised PBMCs, obtained before ibrutinib treatment. The CDR3 loop reads CASSGGVGNQPQHF. The nucleotides are TGTGCCAGCAGTGGGGGGGTAGGGAATCAGCCCCAGCATTTT.